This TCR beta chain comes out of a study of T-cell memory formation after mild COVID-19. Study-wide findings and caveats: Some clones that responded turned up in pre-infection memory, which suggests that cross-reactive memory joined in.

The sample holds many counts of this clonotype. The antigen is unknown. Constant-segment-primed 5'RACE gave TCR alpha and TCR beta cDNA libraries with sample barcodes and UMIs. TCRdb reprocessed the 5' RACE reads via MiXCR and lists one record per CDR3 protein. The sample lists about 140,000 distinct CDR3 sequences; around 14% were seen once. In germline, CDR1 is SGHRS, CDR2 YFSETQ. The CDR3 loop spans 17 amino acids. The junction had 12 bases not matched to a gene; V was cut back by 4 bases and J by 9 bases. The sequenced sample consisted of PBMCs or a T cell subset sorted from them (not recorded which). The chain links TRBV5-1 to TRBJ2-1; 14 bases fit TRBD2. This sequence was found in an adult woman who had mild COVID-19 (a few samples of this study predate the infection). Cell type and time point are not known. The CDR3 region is CASSPQRLAGGPSEQFF. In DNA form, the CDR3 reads TGCGCCAGCAGCCCACAACGACTAGCGGGGGGGCCTAGTGAGCAGTTCTTC.